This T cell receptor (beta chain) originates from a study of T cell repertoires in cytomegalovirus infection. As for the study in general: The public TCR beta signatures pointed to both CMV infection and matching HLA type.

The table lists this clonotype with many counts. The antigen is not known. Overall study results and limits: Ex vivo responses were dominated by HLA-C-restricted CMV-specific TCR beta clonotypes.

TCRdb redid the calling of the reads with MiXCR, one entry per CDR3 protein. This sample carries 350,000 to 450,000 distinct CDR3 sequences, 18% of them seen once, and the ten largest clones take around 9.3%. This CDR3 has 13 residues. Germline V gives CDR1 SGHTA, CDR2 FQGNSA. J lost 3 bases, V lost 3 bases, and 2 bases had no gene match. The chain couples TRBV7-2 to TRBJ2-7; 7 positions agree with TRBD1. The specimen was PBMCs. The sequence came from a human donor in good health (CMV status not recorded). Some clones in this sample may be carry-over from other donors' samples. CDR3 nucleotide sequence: TGTGCCAGCAGCTTCCAGGGGGACTACGAGCAGTACTTC. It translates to CASSFQGDYEQYF.